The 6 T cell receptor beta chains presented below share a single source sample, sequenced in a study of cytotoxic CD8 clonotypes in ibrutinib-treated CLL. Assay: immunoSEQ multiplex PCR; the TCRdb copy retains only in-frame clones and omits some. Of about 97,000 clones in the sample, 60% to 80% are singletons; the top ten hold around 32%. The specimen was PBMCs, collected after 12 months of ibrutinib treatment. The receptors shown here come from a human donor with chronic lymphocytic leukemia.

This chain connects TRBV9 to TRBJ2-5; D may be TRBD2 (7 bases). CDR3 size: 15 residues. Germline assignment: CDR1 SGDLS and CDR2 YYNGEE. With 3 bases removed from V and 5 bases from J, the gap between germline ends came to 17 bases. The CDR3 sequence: CASSALGGPRETQYF. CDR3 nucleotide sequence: TGTGCCAGCAGCGCGTTGGGGGGGCCGAGGGAGACCCAGTACTTC.

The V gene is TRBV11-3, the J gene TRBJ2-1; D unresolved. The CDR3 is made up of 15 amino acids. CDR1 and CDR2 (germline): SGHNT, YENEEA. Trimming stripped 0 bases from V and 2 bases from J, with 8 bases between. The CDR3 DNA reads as TGTGCCAGCAGCTTAGAAGGAAACACCTACAATGAGCAGTTCTTC. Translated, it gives CASSLEGNTYNEQFF.

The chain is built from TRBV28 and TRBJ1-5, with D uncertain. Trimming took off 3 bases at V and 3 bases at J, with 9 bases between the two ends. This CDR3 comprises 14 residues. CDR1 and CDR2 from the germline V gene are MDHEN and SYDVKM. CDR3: CASSFPGNNQPQHF. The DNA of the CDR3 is TGTGCCAGCAGTTTTCCAGGTAACAATCAGCCCCAGCATTTT.

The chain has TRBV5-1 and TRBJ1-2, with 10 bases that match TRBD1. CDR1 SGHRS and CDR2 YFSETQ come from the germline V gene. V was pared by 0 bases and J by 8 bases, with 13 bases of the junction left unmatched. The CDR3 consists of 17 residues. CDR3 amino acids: CASSLGGTSGTGEGYTF. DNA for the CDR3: TGCGCCAGCAGCTTGGGGGGTACTTCCGGGACAGGGGAAGGCTACACCTTC.

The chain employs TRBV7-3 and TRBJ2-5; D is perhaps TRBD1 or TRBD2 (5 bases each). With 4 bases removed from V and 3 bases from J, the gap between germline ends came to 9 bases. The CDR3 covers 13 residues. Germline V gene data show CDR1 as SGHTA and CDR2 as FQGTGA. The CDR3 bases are TGTGCCAGCAGCTCGGGACGAGAAGAGACCCAGTACTTC. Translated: CASSSGREETQYF. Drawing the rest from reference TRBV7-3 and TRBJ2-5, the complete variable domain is GAGVSQTPSNKVTEKGKYVELRCDPISGHTALYWYRQSLGQGPEFLIYFQGTGAADDSGLPNDRFFAVRPEGSVSTLKIQRTERGDSAVYLCASSSGREETQYFGPGTRLLVL.

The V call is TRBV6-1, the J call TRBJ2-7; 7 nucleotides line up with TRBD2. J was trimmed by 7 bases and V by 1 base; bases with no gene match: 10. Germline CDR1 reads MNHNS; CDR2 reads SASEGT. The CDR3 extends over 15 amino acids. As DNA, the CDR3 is TGTGCCAGCAGTGAAGTGGGAGGGCCGGTGGGTGAGCAGTACTTC. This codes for CASSEVGGPVGEQYF.